This TCR beta chain appears in the sequencing data of a study of cytomegalovirus exposure and HLA in healthy donors. Findings and limits, study-wide: Among the most significant clusters, several appeared linked to common viral pathogens in a later analysis. At a 0.05 false discovery rate, a later analysis found 15,000 to 20,000 TCR beta sequences to be associated with HLA alleles.

PCR involved 60 Vbeta and 13 Jbeta primers. Method: immunoSEQ multiplex PCR; TCRdb's copy keeps in-frame clones and lacks some. The data contain 95,000 to 130,000 clones, around a tenth of them singletons. Per germline, CDR1 LGHNA and CDR2 YSLEER. The CDR3 spans 16 residues. Trimming pared 3 bases from V and 2 bases from J, leaving 13 bases between. Worth noting for this clone: The antigen is unknown.

This receptor was obtained from a man aged 25 to 45 in good health and CMV-seronegative. Sequenced: PBMCs. The chain recombines TRBV4-3 with TRBJ2-2, with D perhaps matching TRBD1 (6 bases). CDR3 loop: CASSQNPGQNTGELFF. The CDR3 DNA reads as TGCGCCAGCAGCCAGAACCCGGGACAAAACACCGGGGAGCTGTTTTTT.